This T cell receptor beta chain was observed in a study of cytomegalovirus exposure and HLA in healthy donors. The study's findings and limits: According to reports, the classifier identified cytomegalovirus status with high specificity and sensitivity. The tendency of first-cohort TCR clusters to co-occur in the 120 validation repertoires was identified by a subsequent analysis.

Among the 90 to 150 subjects of the validation cohort, separate from the roughly 700-subject first cohort, were the donors. Concerning this clone itself: Its antigen is undetermined.

The CDR3 loop spans 12 amino acids. Germline V gene data show CDR1 as ENHRY and CDR2 as SYGVKD. The V and J ends lost 2 bases and 6 bases respectively, with 5 bases between them. The table came from immunoSEQ multiplex PCR; TCRdb's copy has only in-frame clones and leaves some out. The sample holds 200,000 to 250,000 clones; around 90% are singletons and the top ten take roughly 1%. This TCR was sampled from a woman aged 18-29 years in good health and CMV-seronegative. This chain links TRBV10-3 with TRBJ2-1; the D is unclear. Sequencing used PBMCs. The chain's CDR3 is CAISEQFNEQFF. The CDR3 DNA reads as TGTGCCATCAGTGAGCAATTCAATGAGCAGTTCTTC.